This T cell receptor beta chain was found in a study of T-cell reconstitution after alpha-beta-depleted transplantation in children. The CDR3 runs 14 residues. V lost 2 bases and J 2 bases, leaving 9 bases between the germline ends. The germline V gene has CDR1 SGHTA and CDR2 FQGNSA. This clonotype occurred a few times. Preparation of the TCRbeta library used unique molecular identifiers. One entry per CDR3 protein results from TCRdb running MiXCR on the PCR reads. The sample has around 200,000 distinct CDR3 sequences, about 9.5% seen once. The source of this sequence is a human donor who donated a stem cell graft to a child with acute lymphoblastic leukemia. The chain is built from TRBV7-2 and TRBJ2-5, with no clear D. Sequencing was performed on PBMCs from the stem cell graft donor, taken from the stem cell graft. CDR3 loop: CASSLSVVQETQYF. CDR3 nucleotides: TGTGCCAGCAGCTTATCGGTCGTTCAAGAGACCCAGTACTTC.